The entry below describes one T cell receptor (beta chain). The sample originates from a study of blood T cell repertoires in COVID-19. About the study: The samples span acute and convalescent COVID-19 from the United States, Italy and Spain.

The CDR3 spans 13 residues. Per germline, CDR1 KGHSY and CDR2 FQNENV. Trimming removed 5 bases from V and 4 bases from J, with 8 bases in between. Some clones are missing from TCRdb's copy, which holds only in-frame ones; the method was immunoSEQ multiplex PCR. The sample has 310,000 or so clones; roughly 90% are singletons. Material: peripheral blood. V and J are TRBV16 and TRBJ2-2; D is possibly TRBD1 (6 bases). The TCR comes from a man aged 18 to 30 who had recovered from COVID-19. The chain's CDR3 is CASSTGITGELFF. CDR3 coding DNA: TGTGCCAGCAGCACAGGGATCACCGGGGAGCTGTTTTTT.